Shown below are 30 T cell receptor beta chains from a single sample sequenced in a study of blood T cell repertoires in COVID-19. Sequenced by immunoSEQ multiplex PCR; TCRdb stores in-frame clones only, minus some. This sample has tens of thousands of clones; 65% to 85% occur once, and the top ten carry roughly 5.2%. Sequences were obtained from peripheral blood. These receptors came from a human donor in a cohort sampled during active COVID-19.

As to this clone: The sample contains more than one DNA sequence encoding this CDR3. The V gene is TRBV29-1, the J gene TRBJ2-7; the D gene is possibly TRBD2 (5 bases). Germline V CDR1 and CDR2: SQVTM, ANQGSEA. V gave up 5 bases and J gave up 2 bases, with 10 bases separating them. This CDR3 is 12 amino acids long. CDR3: CSVWTGAYEQYF. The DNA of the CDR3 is TGCAGCGTTTGGACCGGGGCCTACGAGCAGTACTTC.

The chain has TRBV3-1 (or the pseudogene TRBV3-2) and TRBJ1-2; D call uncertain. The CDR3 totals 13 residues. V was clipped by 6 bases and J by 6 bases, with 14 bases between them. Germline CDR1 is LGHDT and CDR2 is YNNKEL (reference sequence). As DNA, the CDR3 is TGTGCCAGCAGATCGAGGGTATACGATGGCTACACCTTC. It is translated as CASRSRVYDGYTF.

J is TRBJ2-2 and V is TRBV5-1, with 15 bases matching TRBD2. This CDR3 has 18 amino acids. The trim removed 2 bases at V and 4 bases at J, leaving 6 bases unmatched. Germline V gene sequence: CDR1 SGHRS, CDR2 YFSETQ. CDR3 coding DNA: TGCGCCAGCAGCTTCGGACTAGCGGGGGGGCTCAGCACCGGGGAGCTGTTTTTT. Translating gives CASSFGLAGGLSTGELFF.

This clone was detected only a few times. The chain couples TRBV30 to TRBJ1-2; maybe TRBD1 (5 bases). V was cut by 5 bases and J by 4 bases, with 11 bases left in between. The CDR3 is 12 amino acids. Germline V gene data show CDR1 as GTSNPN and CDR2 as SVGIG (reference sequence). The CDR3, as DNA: TGTGCCTGGGACAGTGGTTTCTATGGCTACACCTTC. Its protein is CAWDSGFYGYTF.

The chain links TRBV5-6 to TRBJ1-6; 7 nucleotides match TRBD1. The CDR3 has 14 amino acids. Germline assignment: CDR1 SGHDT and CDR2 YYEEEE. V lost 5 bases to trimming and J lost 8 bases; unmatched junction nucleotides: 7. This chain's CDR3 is CASSPGTAYSPLHF. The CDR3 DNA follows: TGTGCCAGCAGTCCCGGGACAGCCTATTCACCCCTCCACTTT.

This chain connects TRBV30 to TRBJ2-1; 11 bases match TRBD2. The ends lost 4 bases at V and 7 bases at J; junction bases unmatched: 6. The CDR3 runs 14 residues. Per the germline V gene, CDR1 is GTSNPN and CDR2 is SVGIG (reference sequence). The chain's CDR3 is CAWKGTSGPNEQFF. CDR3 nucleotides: TGTGCCTGGAAAGGGACTAGCGGTCCTAATGAGCAGTTCTTC. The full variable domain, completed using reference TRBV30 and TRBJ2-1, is SQTIHQWPATLVQPVGSPLSLECTVEGTSNPNLYWYRQAAGRGLQLLFYSVGIGQISSEVPQNLSASRPQDRQFILSSKKLLLSDSGFYLCAWKGTSGPNEQFFGPGTRLTVL.

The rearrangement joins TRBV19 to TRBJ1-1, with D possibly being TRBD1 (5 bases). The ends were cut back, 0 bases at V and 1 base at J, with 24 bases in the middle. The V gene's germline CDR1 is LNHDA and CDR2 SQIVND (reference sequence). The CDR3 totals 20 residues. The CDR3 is CASSIETGFRGLGSNTEAFF. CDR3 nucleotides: TGTGCCAGTAGTATAGAAACGGGTTTTAGGGGATTGGGTTCGAACACTGAAGCTTTCTTT.

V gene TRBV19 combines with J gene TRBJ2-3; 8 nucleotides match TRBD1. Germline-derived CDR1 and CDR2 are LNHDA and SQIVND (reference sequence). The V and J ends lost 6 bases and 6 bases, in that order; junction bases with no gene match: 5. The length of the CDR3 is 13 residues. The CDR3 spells CASSWGDRDTQYF. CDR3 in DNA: TGTGCCAGTAGCTGGGGGGACAGGGATACGCAGTATTTT.

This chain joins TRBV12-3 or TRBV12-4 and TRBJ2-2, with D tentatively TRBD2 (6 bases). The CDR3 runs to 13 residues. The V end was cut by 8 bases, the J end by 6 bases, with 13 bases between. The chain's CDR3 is CASALASAGELFF. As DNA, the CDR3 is TGTGCCAGCGCGCTAGCGAGCGCCGGGGAGCTGTTTTTT.

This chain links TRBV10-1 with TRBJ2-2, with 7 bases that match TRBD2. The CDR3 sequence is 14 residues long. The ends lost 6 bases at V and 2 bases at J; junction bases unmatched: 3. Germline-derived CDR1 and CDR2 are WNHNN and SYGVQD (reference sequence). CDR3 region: CASRSGDNTGELFF. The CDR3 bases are TGCGCCAGCAGAAGCGGGGACAACACCGGGGAGCTGTTTTTT.

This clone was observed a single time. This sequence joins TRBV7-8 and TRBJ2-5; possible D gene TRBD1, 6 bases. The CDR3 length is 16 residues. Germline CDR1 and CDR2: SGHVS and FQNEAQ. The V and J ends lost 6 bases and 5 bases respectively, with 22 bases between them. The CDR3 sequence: CASRPTWTARSETQYF. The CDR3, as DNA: TGTGCCAGCAGACCTACCTGGACAGCCCGAAGCGAGACCCAGTACTTC.

CDR3 residues: CASSSPDRALYEQYF. The CDR3 nucleotides read TGTGCCAGCAGCTCCCCAGACAGGGCCCTCTACGAGCAGTACTTC. This sequence joins TRBV7-2 and TRBJ2-7, with TRBD1 matching over 7 bases. Germline V CDR1 and CDR2: SGHTA, FQGNSA. CDR3 length: 15 residues. V shed 4 bases and J 3 bases; nucleotides not matched to a gene: 9.

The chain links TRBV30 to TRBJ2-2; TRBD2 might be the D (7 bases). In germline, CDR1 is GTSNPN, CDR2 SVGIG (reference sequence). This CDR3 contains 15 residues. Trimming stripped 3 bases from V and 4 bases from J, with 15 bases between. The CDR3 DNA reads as TGTGCCTGGAGCCCCGTGGGGGGGCGCACCGGGGAGCTGTTTTTT. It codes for CAWSPVGGRTGELFF.

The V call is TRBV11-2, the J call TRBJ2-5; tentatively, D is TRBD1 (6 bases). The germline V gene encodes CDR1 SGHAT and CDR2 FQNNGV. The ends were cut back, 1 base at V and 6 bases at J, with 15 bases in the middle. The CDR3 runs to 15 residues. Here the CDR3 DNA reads TGTGCCAGCAGCTTAGTCCAGGGGATGGGGAAGACCCAGTACTTC. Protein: CASSLVQGMGKTQYF.

For the CDR3, the DNA is TGTGCCTGGGCCGGGACAGGGTGGGGAACTGAAGCTTTCTTT. As protein: CAWAGTGWGTEAFF. The V call is TRBV30, the J call TRBJ1-1, with 9 bases lining up with TRBD1. Losses at the gene ends were 5 bases for V and 5 bases for J; bases not matched to a gene: 9. The germline gives CDR1 GTSNPN, CDR2 SVGIG (reference sequence). The CDR3 length is 14 residues.

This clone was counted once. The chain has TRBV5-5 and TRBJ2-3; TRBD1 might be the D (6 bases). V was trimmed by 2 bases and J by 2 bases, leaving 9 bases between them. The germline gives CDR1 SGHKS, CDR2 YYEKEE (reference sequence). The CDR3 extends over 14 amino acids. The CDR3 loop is CASSFGQYTDTQYF. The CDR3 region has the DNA TGTGCCAGCAGCTTCGGACAGTACACAGATACGCAGTATTTT.

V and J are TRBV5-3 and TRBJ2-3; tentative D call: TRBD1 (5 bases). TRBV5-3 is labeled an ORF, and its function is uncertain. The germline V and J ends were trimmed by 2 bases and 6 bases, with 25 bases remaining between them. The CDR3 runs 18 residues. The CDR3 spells CARSLIRGRPQGYDTQYF. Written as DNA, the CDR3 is TGTGCCAGAAGCTTAATAAGGGGCCGGCCTCAGGGTTATGATACGCAGTATTTT.

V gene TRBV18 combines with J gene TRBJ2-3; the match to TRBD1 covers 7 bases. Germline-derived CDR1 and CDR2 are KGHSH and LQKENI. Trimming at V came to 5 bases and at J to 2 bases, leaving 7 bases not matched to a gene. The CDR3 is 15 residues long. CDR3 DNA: TGTGCCAGCTCATCGACAGGGCGTTCCACAGATACGCAGTATTTT. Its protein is CASSSTGRSTDTQYF.

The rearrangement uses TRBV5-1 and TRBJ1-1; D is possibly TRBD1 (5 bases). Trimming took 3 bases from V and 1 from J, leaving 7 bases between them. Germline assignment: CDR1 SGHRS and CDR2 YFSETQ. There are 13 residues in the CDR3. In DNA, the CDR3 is TGCGCCAGCAGCTATCAGGGGAACACTGAAGCTTTCTTT. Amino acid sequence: CASSYQGNTEAFF.

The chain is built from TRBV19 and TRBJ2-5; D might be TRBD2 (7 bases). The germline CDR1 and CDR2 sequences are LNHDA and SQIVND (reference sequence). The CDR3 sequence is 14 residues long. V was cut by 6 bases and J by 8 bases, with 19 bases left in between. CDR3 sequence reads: CASRTRGAQGTQYF. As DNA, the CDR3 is TGTGCCAGTAGAACTCGGGGGGCGCAGGGTACCCAGTACTTC.

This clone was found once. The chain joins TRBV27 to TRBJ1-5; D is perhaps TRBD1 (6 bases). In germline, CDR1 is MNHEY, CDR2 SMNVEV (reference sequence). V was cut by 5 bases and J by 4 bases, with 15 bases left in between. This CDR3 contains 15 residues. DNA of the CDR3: TGTGCCAGCAGTCCAGGGGACGGGGCGAATCAGCCCCAGCATTTT. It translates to CASSPGDGANQPQHF.

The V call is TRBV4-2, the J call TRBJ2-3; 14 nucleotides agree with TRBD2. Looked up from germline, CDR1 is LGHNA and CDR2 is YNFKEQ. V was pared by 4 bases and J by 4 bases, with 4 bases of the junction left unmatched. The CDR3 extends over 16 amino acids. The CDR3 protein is CASSPTSGGASDTQYF. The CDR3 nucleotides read TGTGCCAGCAGCCCGACTAGCGGGGGGGCATCAGATACGCAGTATTTT.

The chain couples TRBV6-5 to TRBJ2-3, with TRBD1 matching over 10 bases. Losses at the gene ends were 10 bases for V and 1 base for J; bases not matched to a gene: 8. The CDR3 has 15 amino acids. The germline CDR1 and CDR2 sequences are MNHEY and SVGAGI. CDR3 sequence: CATKTGGRGTDTQYF. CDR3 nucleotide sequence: TGTGCCACAAAGACAGGGGGCCGAGGCACAGATACGCAGTATTTT.

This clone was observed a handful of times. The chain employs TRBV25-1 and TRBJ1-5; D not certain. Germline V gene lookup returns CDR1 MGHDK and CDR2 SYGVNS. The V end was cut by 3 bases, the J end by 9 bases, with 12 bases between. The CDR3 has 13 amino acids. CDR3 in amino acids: CASSDSLTSPQHF. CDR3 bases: TGTGCCAGCAGTGATTCATTGACATCGCCCCAGCATTTT.

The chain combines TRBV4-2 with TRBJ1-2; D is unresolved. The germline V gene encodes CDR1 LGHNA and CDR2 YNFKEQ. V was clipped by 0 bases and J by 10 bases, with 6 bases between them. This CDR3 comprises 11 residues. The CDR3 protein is CASSQDGPYTF. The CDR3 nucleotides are TGTGCCAGCAGCCAAGATGGGCCCTACACCTTC.

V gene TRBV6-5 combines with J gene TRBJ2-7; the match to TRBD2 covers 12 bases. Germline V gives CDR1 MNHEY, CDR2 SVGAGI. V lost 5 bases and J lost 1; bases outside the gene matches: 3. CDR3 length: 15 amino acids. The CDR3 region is CASSITSGGSYEQYF. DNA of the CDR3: TGTGCCAGCAGTATCACTAGCGGGGGGTCCTACGAGCAGTACTTC.

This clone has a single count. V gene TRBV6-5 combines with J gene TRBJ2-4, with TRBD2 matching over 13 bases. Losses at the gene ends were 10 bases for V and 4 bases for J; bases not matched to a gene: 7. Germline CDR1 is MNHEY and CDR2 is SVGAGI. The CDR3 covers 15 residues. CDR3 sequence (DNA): TGTGCCACCATGACTAGCGGGGGGCCTAAAAACATTCAGTACTTC. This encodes CATMTSGGPKNIQYF.

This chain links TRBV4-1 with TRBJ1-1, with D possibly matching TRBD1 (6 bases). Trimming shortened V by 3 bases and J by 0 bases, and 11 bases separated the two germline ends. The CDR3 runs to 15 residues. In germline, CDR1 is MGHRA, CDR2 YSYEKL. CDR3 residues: CASSHRGQLNTEAFF. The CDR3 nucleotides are TGCGCCAGCAGCCATCGGGGACAACTGAACACTGAAGCTTTCTTT.

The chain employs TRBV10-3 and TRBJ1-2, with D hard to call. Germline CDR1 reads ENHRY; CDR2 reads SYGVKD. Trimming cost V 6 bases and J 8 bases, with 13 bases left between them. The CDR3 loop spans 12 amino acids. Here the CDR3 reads CAIRVPEGGYTF. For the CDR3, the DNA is TGTGCCATCAGGGTCCCCGAGGGAGGCTACACCTTC.

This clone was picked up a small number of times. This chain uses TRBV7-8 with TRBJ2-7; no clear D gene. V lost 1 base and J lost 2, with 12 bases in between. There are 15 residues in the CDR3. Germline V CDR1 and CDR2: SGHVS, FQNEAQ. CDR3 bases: TGTGCCAGCAGCTTAGGGCGGCCGGTTGCCTACGAGCAGTACTTC. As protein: CASSLGRPVAYEQYF.